This T cell receptor beta chain was found in a study of cytotoxic CD8 clonotypes in ibrutinib-treated CLL. Study context: Following a median 12 months of treatment, with a range of 6 to 36, response samples were taken.

Findings and caveats of the study: The study found baseline clonality above age-matched healthy donors, tracking circulating CD8+ T-cell counts. At ibrutinib response, clonality increased, and at progression it declined back toward baseline. Under treatment, the uncommon public clonotypes either contracted or remained stable.

Concerning this clone: Its target is not known.

CDR1 is MDHEN, CDR2 SYDVKM, per germline. The CDR3 length is 12 residues. V shed 3 bases and J shed 10 bases, with 10 bases lying between them. The method was immunoSEQ multiplex PCR; TCRdb's version includes in-frame clones alone and lacks a portion of them. This repertoire shows fewer than 4,500 clones, 65% to 90% found once; its top ten account for approximately 20%. The TCR was taken from a human donor with chronic lymphocytic leukemia. Material: PBMCs, obtained before ibrutinib treatment. The V and J genes are TRBV28 and TRBJ2-1; D is perhaps TRBD2 (5 bases). This CDR3 is CASSFLAWEQFF. The DNA for the CDR3 is TGTGCCAGCAGTTTCCTAGCATGGGAGCAGTTCTTC.